The T cell receptor (beta chain) described here comes from a study of shared clonotypes between healthy human individuals. Findings and limits, study-wide: Four donors had 5% to 6% of their naive CD4 clonotypes in common.

Under the authors' procedure: In the immunoSEQ data, sequences were junction-only and lacked quality scores, so filtering differed. This table comes from immunoSEQ multiplex PCR, and its TCRdb copy is limited to in-frame clones, with some not included. V, J and clone size are taken as reported in that table, and D and trimming were inferred from the DNA itself. Of about 1.1 million clones in the sample, 75% to 85% are singletons; the top ten hold around 0.47%. Each sample came from a Caucasian adult donor living in Nashville, Tennessee. Worth noting for this clone: Its target is not known.

This CDR3 has 19 amino acids. The ends lost 5 bases at V and 1 base at J; junction bases unmatched: 15. Germline assignment: CDR1 SNHLY and CDR2 FYNNEI. The sequenced material came from memory CD4+ T cells from PBMCs. Subset defined: CD45RA-negative fraction. The J gene is TRBJ1-5, the V gene TRBV2; 9 positions match TRBD1. This TCR came from a man aged 18-30 years in good health. Some clones in this sample may be carry-over from other donors' samples. CDR3 sequence reads: CASSKPGQGVFGSNQPQHF. CDR3 DNA: TGTGCCAGCAGTAAGCCGGGACAGGGAGTGTTCGGGAGCAATCAGCCCCAGCATTTT.